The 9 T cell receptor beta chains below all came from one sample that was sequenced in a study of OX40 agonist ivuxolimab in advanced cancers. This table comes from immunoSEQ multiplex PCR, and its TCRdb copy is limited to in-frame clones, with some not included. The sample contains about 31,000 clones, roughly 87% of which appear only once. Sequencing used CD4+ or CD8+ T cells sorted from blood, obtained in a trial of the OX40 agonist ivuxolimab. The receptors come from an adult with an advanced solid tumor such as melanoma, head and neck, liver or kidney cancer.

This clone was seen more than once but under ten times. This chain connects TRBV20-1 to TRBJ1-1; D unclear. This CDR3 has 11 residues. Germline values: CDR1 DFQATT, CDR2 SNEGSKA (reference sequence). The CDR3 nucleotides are TGCAGGGGGTCAGGGAACACTGAAGCTTTCTTT. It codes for CRGSGNTEAFF.

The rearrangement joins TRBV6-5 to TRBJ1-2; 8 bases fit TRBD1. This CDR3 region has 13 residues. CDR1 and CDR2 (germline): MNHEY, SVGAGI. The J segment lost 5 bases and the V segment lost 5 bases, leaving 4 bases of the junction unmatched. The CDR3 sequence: CASSPRTGYGYTF. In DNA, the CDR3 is TGTGCCAGCAGTCCCAGGACAGGGTATGGCTACACCTTC.

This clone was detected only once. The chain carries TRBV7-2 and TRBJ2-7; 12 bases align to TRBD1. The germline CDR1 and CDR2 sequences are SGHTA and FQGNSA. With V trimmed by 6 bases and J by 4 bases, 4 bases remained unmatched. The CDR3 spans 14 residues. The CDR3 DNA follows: TGTGCCAGCAGTCGGGACAGGGGGCATTACGAGCAGTACTTC. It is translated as CASSRDRGHYEQYF.

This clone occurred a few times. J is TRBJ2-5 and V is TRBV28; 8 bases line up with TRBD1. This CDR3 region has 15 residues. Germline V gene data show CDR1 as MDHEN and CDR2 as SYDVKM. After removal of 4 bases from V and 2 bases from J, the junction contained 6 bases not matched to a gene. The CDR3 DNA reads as TGTGCCAGCAGTTGGAGGACAGGGAAACAAGAGACCCAGTACTTC. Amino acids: CASSWRTGKQETQYF.

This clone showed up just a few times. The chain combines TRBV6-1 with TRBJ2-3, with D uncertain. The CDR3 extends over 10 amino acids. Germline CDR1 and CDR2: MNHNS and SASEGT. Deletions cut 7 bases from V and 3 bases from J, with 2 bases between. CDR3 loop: CASKTDTQYF. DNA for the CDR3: TGTGCCAGCAAAACAGATACGCAGTATTTT.

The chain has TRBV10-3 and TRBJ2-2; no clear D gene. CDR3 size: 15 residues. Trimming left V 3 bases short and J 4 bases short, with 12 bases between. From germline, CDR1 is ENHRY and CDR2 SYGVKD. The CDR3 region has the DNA TGTGCCATCAGTGAAAAGGACGTCGGCACCGGGGAGCTGTTTTTT. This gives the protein CAISEKDVGTGELFF.

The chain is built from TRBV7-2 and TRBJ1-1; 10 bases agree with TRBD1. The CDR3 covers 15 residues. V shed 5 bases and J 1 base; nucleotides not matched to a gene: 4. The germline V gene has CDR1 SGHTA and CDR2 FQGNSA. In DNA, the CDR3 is TGTGCCAGCAGCCGGACAGGGGGGACGAACACTGAAGCTTTCTTT. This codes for CASSRTGGTNTEAFF.

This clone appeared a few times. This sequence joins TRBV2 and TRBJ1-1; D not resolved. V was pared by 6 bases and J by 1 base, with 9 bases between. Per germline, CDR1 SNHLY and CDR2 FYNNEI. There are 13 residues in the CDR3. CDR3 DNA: TGTGCCAGCAGGAGGCGGGAGAACACTGAAGCTTTCTTT. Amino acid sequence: CASRRRENTEAFF.

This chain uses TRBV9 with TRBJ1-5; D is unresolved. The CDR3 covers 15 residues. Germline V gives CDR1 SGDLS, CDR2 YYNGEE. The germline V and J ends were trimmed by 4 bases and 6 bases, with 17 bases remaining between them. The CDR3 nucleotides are TGTGCCAGCAGCCAAGAAGGGCAGTCAAGTCAGCCCCAGCATTTT. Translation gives CASSQEGQSSQPQHF.